This entry concerns a single T cell receptor (beta chain). The CDR3 length is 15 residues. Germline lookup yields CDR1 SGHNT and CDR2 YENEEA. Germline trimming cut 5 bases from V and 2 bases from J; bases unmatched to any gene: 7. The data derive from a study of control samples from healthy donors and cancer patients. Profiled with immunoSEQ multiplex PCR; TCRdb holds only in-frame clones, not every one. In the table there are nearly 200,000 clones, 90% to 95% of which are singletons. Specimen: blood. The chain uses TRBV11-3 and TRBJ2-3; 7 nucleotides match TRBD1. The TCR originated in a man aged 25-45 years in good health. CDR3: CASSPGQTVTDTQYF. In DNA, the CDR3 is TGTGCCAGCAGCCCGGGACAGACAGTCACAGATACGCAGTATTTT.